The 5 T cell receptor beta chains listed next were all sequenced from one sample in a study of shared clonotypes between healthy human individuals. Sequencing was performed with immunoSEQ multiplex PCR; in TCRdb, only in-frame clones are kept and a portion is missing. Of some 1 million clones listed, approximately 72% were seen once; the top ten hold 1.4% to 1.5%. The sequenced material came from memory CD4+ T cells sorted from blood. Subset reported: CD45RA-negative fraction. These TCRs come from a man aged 18 to 30 in good health.

The rearrangement uses TRBV4-1 and TRBJ2-4; the D gene could be TRBD1 or TRBD2 (5 bases each). Looked up from germline, CDR1 is MGHRA and CDR2 is YSYEKL. V lost 0 bases and J 1 base, leaving 16 bases between the germline ends. The CDR3 covers 18 residues. The CDR3 DNA reads TGCGCCAGCAGCCAAGAGGCTCGGGGCAGTTTGGCCAAAAACATTCAGTACTTC. Translation: CASSQEARGSLAKNIQYF.

This sequence joins TRBV7-2 and TRBJ2-7, with D possibly being TRBD1 or TRBD2 (5 bases each). V was trimmed by 3 bases and J by 4 bases, leaving 16 bases between them. This CDR3 is 15 amino acids long. CDR1 SGHTA and CDR2 FQGNSA come from the germline V gene. CDR3 amino acids: CASSFGAGTSYEQYF. CDR3 sequence (DNA): TGTGCCAGCAGCTTCGGGGCCGGGACCTCATACGAGCAGTACTTC. Together with reference TRBV7-2 and TRBJ2-7, the CDR3 gives the full variable domain: GAGVSQSPSNKVTEKGKDVELRCDPISGHTALYWYRQSLGQGLEFLIYFQGNSAPDKSGLPSDRFSAERTGGSVSTLTIQRTQQEDSAVYLCASSFGAGTSYEQYFGPGTRLTVT.

This clone was detected only a few times. The chain has TRBV9 and TRBJ2-7; D gene uncertain. The CDR3 length is 14 residues. V dropped 1 base and J dropped 0 bases, with 8 bases sitting between them. Germline V gene sequence: CDR1 SGDLS, CDR2 YYNGEE. The CDR3 coding sequence is TGTGCCAGCAGCGTACGGCAGCCCTCCTACGAGCAGTACTTC. Translating gives CASSVRQPSYEQYF.

The genes are TRBV30 and TRBJ1-5; 7 bases map to TRBD1. V was pared by 4 bases and J by 2 bases, with 5 bases of the junction left unmatched. Germline V lookup: CDR1 GTSNPN, CDR2 SVGIG (reference sequence). This CDR3 is 14 amino acids long. CDR3 loop: CAWNPGQRNQPQHF. The DNA for the CDR3 is TGTGCCTGGAATCCGGGACAGCGCAATCAGCCCCAGCATTTT.

This clone was seen repeatedly, ten times or more. This chain's CDR3 is CASHQWRTEAFF. The CDR3 region has the DNA TGTGCCAGCCACCAGTGGAGAACTGAAGCTTTCTTT. The genes are TRBV5-8 and TRBJ1-1; D is uncertain. Germline CDR1 and CDR2: SGHTS and YDEGEE. Trimming took 7 bases from V and 5 from J, leaving 12 bases between them. This CDR3 is 12 amino acids long.